The entry that follows covers one T cell receptor beta chain sequence. CDR1 and CDR2 (germline): SGDLS, YYNGEE. This CDR3 is built from 13 residues. The V end was cut by 8 bases, the J end by 3 bases, with 14 bases between. Caucasian adults living in Nashville, Tennessee, provided all samples. This sample was included in a study of shared clonotypes between healthy human individuals. Genomic DNA (from each subset) was split evenly across several immunoSEQ plates. Source study methods: Quality scores were absent from the junction-only immunoSEQ sequences, so filtering differed. Here immunoSEQ multiplex PCR was the method, and the copy in TCRdb shows in-frame clones only, minus some. V and J calls and clone size follow that table, whereas D and trimming were derived from the DNA. This sample has about 2,500,000 clones; just over 90% occur once, and the top ten carry over 0.12%.

The rearrangement links TRBV9 to TRBJ2-5; a weak D match, TRBD2 (7 bases). The sequenced material came from naive CD4+ T cells sorted from blood. Described subset: CD45RA+ positively selected. This receptor was obtained from a man aged 18 to 30 in good health. CDR3 DNA: TGTGCCAGGGAGGGGGGGACTGAAGAGACCCAGTACTTC. This codes for CAREGGTEETQYF.